The sequence of this T cell receptor beta chain was determined in a study of blood T cell repertoires in COVID-19. At the level of the study: Sites across the United States, Italy and Spain contributed samples from acute and convalescent COVID-19.

TCRdb's table, derived via immunoSEQ multiplex PCR, lists solely in-frame clones and lacks some. The sample carries roughly 230,000 clones, 88% recorded once. Sequencing was performed on peripheral blood. The source is a man between 65 and 85 years old with acute or convalescent COVID-19.

The CDR3 DNA is TGTGCCAGCAGCTTAACCTCAGTGGGCCCTCTATTCCCCCTCCACTTT. Translation gives CASSLTSVGPLFPLHF. The chain links TRBV7-8 to TRBJ1-6; D is unresolved. With 2 bases removed from V and 13 bases from J, the gap between germline ends came to 21 bases. CDR1 and CDR2 (germline): SGHVS, FQNEAQ. This CDR3 region has 16 residues.